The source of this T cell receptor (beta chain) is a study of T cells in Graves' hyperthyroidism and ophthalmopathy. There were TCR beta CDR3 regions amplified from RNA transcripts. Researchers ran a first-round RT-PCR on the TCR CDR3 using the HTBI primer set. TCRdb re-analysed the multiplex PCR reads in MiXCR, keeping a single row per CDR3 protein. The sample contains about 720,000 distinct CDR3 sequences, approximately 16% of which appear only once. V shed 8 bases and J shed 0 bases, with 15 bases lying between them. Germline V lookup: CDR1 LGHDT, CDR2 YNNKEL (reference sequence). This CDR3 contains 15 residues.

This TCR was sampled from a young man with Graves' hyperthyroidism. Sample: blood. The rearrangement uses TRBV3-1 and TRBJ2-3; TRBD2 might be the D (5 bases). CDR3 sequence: CASATGLFSTDTQYF. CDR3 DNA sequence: TGTGCCAGCGCGACCGGACTTTTTAGCACAGATACGCAGTATTTT.